The 29 T cell receptor beta chains reported below all come from one sample, sequenced in a study of cytomegalovirus exposure and HLA in healthy donors. The method was immunoSEQ multiplex PCR; TCRdb's version includes in-frame clones alone and lacks a portion of them. Of 140,000 or so clones listed, 87% are singletons. The sequenced material came from PBMCs. The origin of the receptors is a man aged 18 to 29 in good health and CMV-seropositive.

The gene calls are TRBV7-9 and TRBJ2-7, with D possibly matching TRBD2 (6 bases). V shed 5 bases and J shed 0 bases, with 8 bases lying between them. This CDR3 has 13 amino acids. CDR1 and CDR2 (germline): SEHNR, FQNEAQ (reference sequence). The CDR3 loop is CASSPGLSYEQYF. The CDR3 nucleotides are TGTGCCAGCAGCCCGGGACTCTCCTACGAGCAGTACTTC.

The chain links TRBV10-1 to TRBJ1-1; tentatively, D is TRBD1 (6 bases). The CDR3 runs to 16 residues. Trimming pared 6 bases from V and 5 bases from J, leaving 22 bases between. Germline CDR1 WNHNN, CDR2 SYGVQD (reference sequence). The CDR3 region has the DNA TGCGCCAGCAGCCCAACCCCGTTTGGGGGCAAAACTGAAGCTTTCTTT. This translates into CASSPTPFGGKTEAFF.

The chain carries TRBV18 and TRBJ1-2, with TRBD1 matching 8 bases. CDR3 length equals 15 residues. In germline, CDR1 is KGHSH, CDR2 LQKENI. V dropped 2 bases and J dropped 4; count of bases not matched to a gene: 6. The CDR3 is CASSPTTGQGYGYTF. The CDR3 nucleotides read TGTGCCAGCTCACCAACTACTGGACAGGGCTATGGCTACACCTTC.

The chain recombines TRBV6-1 with TRBJ1-6; D may be TRBD1 (5 bases). Between the trimmed V and J ends, which lost 2 bases and 9 bases, there was a span of 8 bases. Germline V gene lookup returns CDR1 MNHNS and CDR2 SASEGT. This CDR3 region has 13 residues. CDR3 region: CASSERGSSPLHF. In DNA, the CDR3 is TGTGCCAGCAGTGAAAGGGGAAGTTCACCCCTCCACTTT.

This clone appeared once. CDR3 sequence reads: CSVGERAPNRGQGTGELFF. The DNA for the CDR3 is TGCAGCGTTGGTGAACGGGCTCCGAACAGGGGGCAAGGCACCGGGGAGCTGTTTTTT. The chain carries TRBV29-1 and TRBJ2-2; 9 bases agree with TRBD1. Germline CDR1 reads SQVTM; CDR2 reads ANQGSEA. This CDR3 is built from 19 residues. J was trimmed by 4 bases and V by 4 bases; bases with no gene match: 19.

The rearrangement links TRBV11-2 to TRBJ1-1; D uncertain. This CDR3 is 13 amino acids long. CDR1 SGHAT and CDR2 FQNNGV come from the germline V gene. V was cut by 3 bases and J by 5 bases, with 10 bases left in between. The CDR3 loop reads CASSFVATTEAFF. CDR3 DNA: TGTGCCAGCAGCTTCGTAGCTACGACTGAAGCTTTCTTT. The full variable domain, with the rest looked up from reference TRBV11-2 and TRBJ1-1, is EAGVAQSPRYKIIEKRQSVAFWCNPISGHATLYWYQQILGQGPKLLIQFQNNGVVDDSQLPKDRFSAERLKGVDSTLKIQPAKLEDSAVYLCASSFVATTEAFFGQGTRLTVV.

The chain carries TRBV9 and TRBJ2-3, with 7 bases that match TRBD2. Germline CDR1 and CDR2: SGDLS and YYNGEE. The CDR3 spans 15 residues. Trimming cost V 4 bases and J 4 bases; bases outside gene matches: 9. CDR3 region: CASSPQAGWSDTQYF. The CDR3, as DNA: TGTGCCAGCAGCCCCCAAGCGGGGTGGTCAGATACGCAGTATTTT.

V and J are TRBV5-1 and TRBJ2-3; TRBD2 is a possible D gene (6 bases). The V gene's germline CDR1 is SGHRS and CDR2 YFSETQ. This CDR3 is 14 amino acids long. V was shortened by 4 bases and J by 0 bases, with 9 bases between the two germline ends. CDR3 protein: CASSGGLSTDTQYF. In DNA form, the CDR3 reads TGCGCCAGCAGCGGAGGGTTAAGCACAGATACGCAGTATTTT.

The V and J genes are TRBV27 and TRBJ1-5; no clear D gene. This CDR3 has 14 residues. V lost 5 bases to trimming and J lost 0 bases, with 8 bases between them. In germline, CDR1 is MNHEY, CDR2 SMNVEV (reference sequence). DNA of the CDR3: TGTGCCAGCAGTCCACAGAATAGCAATCAGCCCCAGCATTTT. Protein: CASSPQNSNQPQHF.

The CDR3 sequence is CASSTYRGNATRQYF. The CDR3 region has the DNA TGTGCCAGCAGCACATACAGGGGGAACGCTACGAGGCAGTACTTC. The V call is TRBV7-9, the J call TRBJ2-7; 8 positions match TRBD1. Trimming at V came to 5 bases and at J to 9 bases, leaving 15 bases not matched to a gene. Per the germline V gene, CDR1 is SEHNR and CDR2 is FQNEAQ (reference sequence). This CDR3 comprises 15 residues.

CDR3 bases: TGTGCCAGCAGCTACAGGGGAATGAGAGACGGGGAGCTGTTTTTT. This codes for CASSYRGMRDGELFF. This chain connects TRBV5-5 to TRBJ2-2; TRBD1 agrees at 7 bases. Looked up from germline, CDR1 is SGHKS and CDR2 is YYEKEE (reference sequence). Germline trimming cut 3 bases from V and 7 bases from J; bases unmatched to any gene: 9. The CDR3 runs to 15 residues.

The rearrangement joins TRBV15 to TRBJ2-1; no clear D gene. V was cut by 0 bases and J by 3 bases, with 9 bases left in between. Germline values: CDR1 LNHNV, CDR2 YYDKDF (reference sequence). The CDR3 spans 15 residues. DNA for the CDR3: TGTGCCACCAGCAGAGATTTGCAACTCTACAATGAGCAGTTCTTC. Amino acids: CATSRDLQLYNEQFF.

The chain links TRBV7-9 to TRBJ2-5; 10 bases map to TRBD1. The CDR3 runs 14 residues. V gave up 5 bases and J gave up 5 bases; unmatched junction bases: 5. Germline assignment: CDR1 SEHNR and CDR2 FQNEAQ (reference sequence). In nucleotides, the CDR3 is TGTGCCAGCAGCGTAAGGACAGGGGGGGAGACCCAGTACTTC. This sequence encodes CASSVRTGGETQYF.

The gene calls are TRBV16 and TRBJ1-1, with 7 bases fitting TRBD1. Losses at the gene ends were 3 bases for V and 9 bases for J; bases not matched to a gene: 4. The length of the CDR3 is 12 residues. Germline assignment: CDR1 KGHSY and CDR2 FQNENV. For the CDR3, the DNA is TGTGCCAGCAGCCACTGGGACAGACAAGCTTTCTTT. It specifies CASSHWDRQAFF.

The chain recombines TRBV19 with TRBJ1-5; D unresolved. There are 14 residues in the CDR3. CDR1 is LNHDA and CDR2 is SQIVND in the germline V gene (reference sequence). V dropped 7 bases and J dropped 1 base, with 11 bases sitting between them. The CDR3 loop reads CASTPWQSNQPQHF. CDR3 DNA: TGTGCCAGTACTCCCTGGCAGAGCAATCAGCCCCAGCATTTT.

The table lists this clone with a few counts. The CDR3 loop reads CASGFARDVTYEQYF. The CDR3 DNA sequence: TGTGCTAGTGGTTTCGCCCGGGATGTCACCTACGAGCAGTACTTC. The chain has TRBV12-5 and TRBJ2-7; tentatively, D is TRBD2 (5 bases). From germline, CDR1 is LGHNT and CDR2 FRNRAP. Trimming cost V 3 bases and J 2 bases, with 14 bases left between them. This CDR3 comprises 15 residues.

This clone was counted a single time. The gene calls are TRBV5-6 and TRBJ1-2, with 7 bases matching TRBD1. Germline V gives CDR1 SGHDT, CDR2 YYEEEE. V shed 2 bases and J 8 bases; nucleotides not matched to a gene: 6. The CDR3 runs to 13 residues. This CDR3 reads CASSLGQGEGYTF. The DNA for the CDR3 is TGTGCCAGCAGCTTAGGGCAGGGGGAAGGCTACACCTTC.

J is TRBJ2-1 and V is TRBV7-9; no clear D. The CDR3 loop spans 14 amino acids. CDR1 is SEHNR and CDR2 is FQNEAQ in the germline V gene (reference sequence). The germline V and J ends were trimmed by 2 bases and 4 bases, with 9 bases remaining between them. CDR3 residues: CASSLQTVYNEQFF. The CDR3 nucleotides read TGTGCCAGCAGCTTACAAACAGTTTACAATGAGCAGTTCTTC. The complete variable domain, with remaining parts taken from reference TRBV7-9 and TRBJ2-1, reads DTGVSQNPRHKITKRGQNVTFRCDPISEHNRLYWYRQTLGQGPEFLTYFQNEAQLEKSRLLSDRFSAERPKGSFSTLEIQRTEQGDSAMYLCASSLQTVYNEQFFGPGTRLTVL.

The V gene is TRBV7-2, the J gene TRBJ1-2; D not certain. V shed 3 bases and J shed 7 bases, with 15 bases lying between them. Germline V gives CDR1 SGHTA, CDR2 FQGNSA. The CDR3 consists of 14 residues. For the CDR3, the DNA is TGTGCCAGCAGCTTTTTTCGGGAAGGATTTGGCTACACCTTC. It encodes CASSFFREGFGYTF.

The rearrangement uses TRBV7-9 and TRBJ2-7; D is possibly TRBD1 (5 bases). Germline CDR1 is SEHNR and CDR2 is FQNEAQ (reference sequence). The CDR3 has 12 residues. V was shortened by 3 bases and J by 4 bases, with 7 bases between the two germline ends. The CDR3 loop reads CASSFDSYEQYF. As DNA, the CDR3 is TGTGCCAGCAGCTTTGACAGTTACGAGCAGTACTTC.

The chain carries TRBV29-1 and TRBJ2-1, with 8 bases fitting TRBD2. The CDR3 covers 14 residues. Germline V gives CDR1 SQVTM, CDR2 ANQGSEA. Germline trimming cut 7 bases from V and 4 bases from J; bases unmatched to any gene: 9. CDR3 nucleotides: TGCAGCGGCGGGGTAGCGGGGAATTACAATGAGCAGTTCTTC. Protein: CSGGVAGNYNEQFF.

This sequence joins TRBV7-9 and TRBJ2-5; possibly TRBD2 for D (5 bases). The germline CDR1 and CDR2 sequences are SEHNR and FQNEAQ (reference sequence). Deletions cut 4 bases from V and 5 bases from J, with 17 bases between. The CDR3 runs 15 residues. The CDR3, as DNA: TGTGCCAGCAGCTCCTCCGCCGGAGGAATGGAGACCCAGTACTTC. Protein product: CASSSSAGGMETQYF.

The table lists this clone with a count of one. For the CDR3, the DNA is TGTGCCAGCAGCCTCCCGACACTCTATGGCTACACCTTC. Translated, it gives CASSLPTLYGYTF. This chain links TRBV9 with TRBJ1-2; D gene unclear. Germline V gives CDR1 SGDLS, CDR2 YYNGEE. V lost 4 bases and J lost 4, with 11 bases in between. The CDR3 length is 13 residues.

The chain combines TRBV6-5 with TRBJ1-5; D call uncertain. Germline CDR1 reads MNHEY; CDR2 reads SVGAGI. This CDR3 comprises 14 residues. Between the trimmed V and J ends, which lost 2 bases and 7 bases, there was a span of 12 bases. The CDR3 nucleotides read TGTGCCAGCAGTTACCGGCAGGAAGGACAGCCCCAGCATTTT. Translating it yields CASSYRQEGQPQHF.

The chain links TRBV28 to TRBJ1-5, with 7 bases aligning to TRBD1. With V trimmed by 6 bases and J by 7 bases, 12 bases remained unmatched. The CDR3 sequence is 15 residues long. Germline V gene data show CDR1 as MDHEN and CDR2 as SYDVKM. The DNA for the CDR3 is TGTGCCAGCAGCGATCACAGGGGCGCCCGGCAGCCCCAGCATTTT. Protein sequence: CASSDHRGARQPQHF.

This clone was seen only once. The chain has TRBV6-1 and TRBJ1-2; D unclear. The ends were cut back, 0 bases at V and 7 bases at J, with 18 bases in the middle. CDR1 is MNHNS and CDR2 is SASEGT in the germline V gene. This CDR3 contains 16 residues. The chain's CDR3 is CASSEASPRPVSGYTF. The CDR3, as DNA: TGTGCCAGCAGTGAAGCGAGTCCCCGCCCCGTATCTGGCTACACCTTC.

The rearrangement links TRBV19 to TRBJ2-7; the D gene is possibly TRBD2 (6 bases). V was shortened by 7 bases and J by 6 bases, with 13 bases between the two germline ends. This CDR3 is 12 amino acids long. Germline V lookup: CDR1 LNHDA, CDR2 SQIVND (reference sequence). CDR3: CASKAGGGEQYF. The CDR3 DNA is TGTGCCAGTAAAGCGGGTGGAGGCGAGCAGTACTTC.

V is TRBV18 and J is TRBJ2-2; 12 bases fit TRBD2. Germline V lookup: CDR1 KGHSH, CDR2 LQKENI. The CDR3 has 16 residues. Trimming at V came to 3 bases and at J to 5 bases, leaving 4 bases not matched to a gene. The CDR3 DNA reads TGTGCCAGCTCACCCCCTAGCGGGGGGGCGACCGGGGAGCTGTTTTTT. It encodes CASSPPSGGATGELFF.

The table lists this clone with a few counts. The rearrangement uses TRBV15 and TRBJ1-5; 12 positions agree with TRBD1. The CDR3 contains 14 residues. J gave up 8 bases and V 7 bases, and 6 bases lay outside the gene matches. Germline V gene lookup returns CDR1 LNHNV and CDR2 YYDKDF (reference sequence). CDR3 sequence (DNA): TGTGCCACCAAGGGACAGGGGGCAGTGGAGCCCCAGCATTTT. Translated, it gives CATKGQGAVEPQHF.